The rows below give T cell receptor beta chains drawn from one sample of a study of Ad26.COV2.S vaccination and SARS-CoV-2 variants. The assay was immunoSEQ multiplex PCR, and TCRdb's table has in-frame clones only and misses some. The sample carries approximately 97,000 clones, over 60% recorded once. Sequencing used peripheral blood, obtained after recovery from COVID-19. These receptors all stem from a human donor who had recovered from COVID-19. Both conserved end residues are part of each CDR3. The D gene is left open where the match is weak. Not every row has a clone size; where given, it reads once, few, many or a size class.

v_call,clone_size,d_call,j_call,cdr3_aa,cdr3_nt
TRBV5-1,.,.,TRBJ2-1,CASSLGTYNYNEQFF,TGCGCCAGCAGCTTGGGTACATATAACTACAATGAGCAGTTCTTC
TRBV11-3,.,.,TRBJ1-1,CASSLEGDTEAFF,TGTGCCAGCAGCTTAGAGGGGGACACTGAAGCTTTCTTT
TRBV7-9,few,.,TRBJ1-6,CASSFLVAESSYNSPLHF,TGTGCCAGCAGCTTCCTAGTGGCAGAGAGCTCCTATAATTCACCCCTCCACTTT
TRBV5-6,.,.,TRBJ2-2,CASSSSNTGELFF,TGTGCCAGCAGCTCTAGTAACACCGGGGAGCTGTTTTTT
TRBV2,few,.,TRBJ1-1,CASIRATGNTEAFF,TGTGCCAGCATCCGGGCTACGGGGAACACTGAAGCTTTCTTT
TRBV27,.,.,TRBJ2-7,CASSSGFSYEQYF,TGTGCCAGCAGTTCGGGGTTCTCCTACGAGCAGTACTTC
TRBV30,.,TRBD2,TRBJ2-3,CGVGGSGTDTQYF,TGTGGTGTGGGGGGGTCTGGAACAGATACGCAGTATTTT
TRBV5-4,.,.,TRBJ2-1,CASSLARNEQFF,TGTGCCAGCAGCTTGGCCAGGAATGAGCAGTTCTTC
TRBV28,.,TRBD1,TRBJ2-7,CASSASGTGAYEQYF,TGTGCCAGCAGTGCCTCCGGGACAGGGGCCTACGAGCAGTACTTC
TRBV6-6,.,.,TRBJ1-2,CASSAGTGRGYTF,TGTGCCAGCAGTGCGGGGACGGGGCGCGGCTACACCTTC
TRBV18,once,TRBD1,TRBJ1-6,CASSPGQGGSPLHF,TGTGCCAGCTCACCGGGACAGGGAGGGTCACCCCTCCACTTT
TRBV2,.,.,TRBJ1-5,CASIPPPGEERQPQHF,TGTGCCAGCATCCCGCCCCCGGGAGAGGAAAGGCAGCCCCAGCATTTT
TRBV27,.,TRBD1,TRBJ2-2,CASSPGTGGTGELFF,TGTGCCAGCAGTCCCGGGACAGGGGGTACCGGGGAGCTGTTTTTT
TRBV4-3,.,.,TRBJ2-2,CASSQGQNPGELFF,TGCGCCAGCAGCCAAGGCCAGAACCCAGGGGAGCTGTTTTTT
TRBV5-4,.,.,TRBJ2-5,CASSLGTPYQETQYF,TGTGCCAGCAGCTTGGGGACTCCGTACCAAGAGACCCAGTACTTC
TRBV5-1,few,TRBD1,TRBJ1-1,CASSLGQGAFF,TGCGCCAGCAGCTTGGGACAGGGAGCTTTCTTT